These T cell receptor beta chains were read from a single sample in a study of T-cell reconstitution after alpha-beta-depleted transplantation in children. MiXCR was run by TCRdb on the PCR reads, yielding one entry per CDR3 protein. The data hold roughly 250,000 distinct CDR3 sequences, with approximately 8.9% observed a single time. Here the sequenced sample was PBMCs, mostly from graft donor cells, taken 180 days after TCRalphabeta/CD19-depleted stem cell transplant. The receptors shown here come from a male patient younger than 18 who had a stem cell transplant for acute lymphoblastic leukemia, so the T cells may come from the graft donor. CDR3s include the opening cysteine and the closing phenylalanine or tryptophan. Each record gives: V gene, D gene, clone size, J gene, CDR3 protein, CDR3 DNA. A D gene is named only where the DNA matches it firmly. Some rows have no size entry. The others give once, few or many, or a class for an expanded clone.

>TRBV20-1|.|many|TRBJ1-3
CSAIQGSGNTIYF
TGCAGTGCTATCCAGGGCTCTGGAAACACCATATATTTT
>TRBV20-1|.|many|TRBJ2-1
CTTGYYNEQFF
TGCACAACCGGCTATTACAATGAGCAGTTCTTC
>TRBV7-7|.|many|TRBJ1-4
CASPRRTEIEKLFF
TGTGCCAGCCCCAGACGGACAGAGATTGAAAAACTGTTTTTT
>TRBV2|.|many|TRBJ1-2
CASSDGGAYGYTF
TGTGCCAGCAGTGACGGGGGGGCCTATGGCTACACCTTC
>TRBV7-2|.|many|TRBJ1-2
CASSSGPGSIYSYTF
TGTGCCAGCAGCTCAGGGCCAGGGAGCATCTATAGCTACACCTTC
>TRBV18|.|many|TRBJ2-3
CASSIGPTDTQYF
TGTGCCAGCTCAATTGGTCCTACAGATACGCAGTATTTT
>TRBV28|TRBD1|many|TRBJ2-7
CASSLTGGLSYEQYF
TGTGCCAGCAGTCTTACAGGGGGCCTTTCCTACGAGCAGTACTTC
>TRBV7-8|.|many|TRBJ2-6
CASSLDAGSSGANVLTF
TGTGCCAGCAGCTTAGATGCAGGGAGCTCTGGGGCCAACGTCCTGACTTTC
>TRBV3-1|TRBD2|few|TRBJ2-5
CASSQAGTSGQETQYF
TGTGCCAGCAGCCAAGCCGGGACTAGCGGGCAAGAGACCCAGTACTTC
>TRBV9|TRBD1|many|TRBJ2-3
CASSVGQGMDTQYF
TGTGCCAGCAGCGTTGGACAGGGGATGGATACGCAGTATTTT
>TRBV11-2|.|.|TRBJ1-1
CASSSFQVWAFF
TGTGCCAGCAGCTCATTCCAGGTTTGGGCTTTCTTT
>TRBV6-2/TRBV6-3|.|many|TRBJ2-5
CASSYSSGETQYF
TGTGCCAGCAGTTACTCGTCGGGAGAGACCCAGTACTTC
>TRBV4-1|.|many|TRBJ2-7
CASSQWTTSSYEQYF
TGCGCCAGCAGCCAATGGACTACTAGCAGCTACGAGCAGTACTTC
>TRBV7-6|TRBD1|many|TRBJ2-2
CASSSRQGASTGELFF
TGTGCCAGCAGCTCCCGACAGGGGGCTAGCACCGGGGAGCTGTTTTTT
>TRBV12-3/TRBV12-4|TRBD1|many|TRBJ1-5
CASSKTGGWNQPQHF
TGTGCCAGCAGTAAAACAGGGGGGTGGAATCAGCCCCAGCATTTT
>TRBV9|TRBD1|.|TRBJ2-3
CASSAWTGGTDTQYF
TGTGCCAGCAGCGCATGGACAGGGGGGACAGATACGCAGTATTTT